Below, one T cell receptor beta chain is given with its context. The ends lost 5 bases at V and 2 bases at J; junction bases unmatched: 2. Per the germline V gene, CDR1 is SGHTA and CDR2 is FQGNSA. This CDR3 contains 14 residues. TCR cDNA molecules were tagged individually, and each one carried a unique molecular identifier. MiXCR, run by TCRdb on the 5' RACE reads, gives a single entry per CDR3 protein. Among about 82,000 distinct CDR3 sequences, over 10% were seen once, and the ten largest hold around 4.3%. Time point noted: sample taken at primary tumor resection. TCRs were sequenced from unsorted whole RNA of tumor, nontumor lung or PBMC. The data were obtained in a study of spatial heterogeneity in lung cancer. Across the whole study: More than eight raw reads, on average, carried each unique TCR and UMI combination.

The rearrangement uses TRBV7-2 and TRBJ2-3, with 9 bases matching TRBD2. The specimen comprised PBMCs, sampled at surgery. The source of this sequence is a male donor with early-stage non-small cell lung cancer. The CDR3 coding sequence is TGTGCCAGCAGCCAGGGACTAGCCACAGATACGCAGTATTTT. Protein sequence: CASSQGLATDTQYF. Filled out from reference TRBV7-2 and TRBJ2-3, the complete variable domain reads GAGVSQSPSNKVTEKGKDVELRCDPISGHTALYWYRQSLGQGLEFLIYFQGNSAPDKSGLPSDRFSAERTGGSVSTLTIQRTQQEDSAVYLCASSQGLATDTQYFGPGTRLTVL.